This passage covers 25 T cell receptor beta chains from one sample sequenced in a study of cytomegalovirus exposure and HLA in healthy donors. Profiling relied on immunoSEQ multiplex PCR, and the TCRdb table lists in-frame clones only, not all of them. This table holds roughly 240,000 clones, approximately 87% found once. Sequencing was carried out using PBMCs. The receptors here all came from a man aged 18-30 years in good health and CMV-seronegative.

A single count supports this clone. Here the CDR3 reads CASSPKSGSEQYF. The CDR3 nucleotides are TGTGCCAGCTCACCTAAGTCCGGGTCCGAGCAGTACTTC. The chain is built from TRBV18 and TRBJ2-7; D unclear. Trimming removed 3 bases at V and 6 bases at J, with 12 bases between. From germline, CDR1 is KGHSH and CDR2 LQKENI. The CDR3 has 13 residues.

The CDR3 DNA follows: TGTGCCAGCAGCGCTTACAGGGGACCCATGAACACTGAAGCTTTCTTT. Translated, it gives CASSAYRGPMNTEAFF. V and J are TRBV5-6 and TRBJ1-1; 7 bases map to TRBD1. The length of the CDR3 is 16 residues. V shed 4 bases and J 0 bases; nucleotides not matched to a gene: 9. Germline V CDR1 and CDR2: SGHDT, YYEEEE.

V gene TRBV5-4 combines with J gene TRBJ2-1, with D perhaps matching TRBD1 (6 bases). V was trimmed by 1 base and J by 8 bases, leaving 10 bases between them. This CDR3 spans 13 amino acids. CDR1 is SGHNT, CDR2 YYREEE, per germline (reference sequence). CDR3: CASSLSQGHEQFF. CDR3 nucleotide sequence: TGTGCCAGCAGCTTGTCACAGGGTCATGAGCAGTTCTTC.

The V gene is TRBV6-5, the J gene TRBJ2-2; 9 nucleotides align to TRBD2. The CDR3 covers 15 residues. The J segment lost 4 bases and the V segment lost 2 bases, leaving 2 bases of the junction unmatched. Germline CDR1 and CDR2: MNHEY and SVGAGI. CDR3 sequence reads: CASSYGTSFTGELFF. The CDR3 DNA reads TGTGCCAGCAGTTACGGGACTAGCTTCACCGGGGAGCTGTTTTTT.

This clone was observed a handful of times. This chain joins TRBV20-1 and TRBJ1-2; D perhaps matches TRBD1 (6 bases). Between the trimmed V and J ends, which lost 3 bases and 12 bases, there was a span of 11 bases. Germline CDR1 is DFQATT and CDR2 is SNEGSKA (reference sequence). This CDR3 comprises 10 residues. CDR3 sequence: CSASVQGNTF. CDR3 DNA sequence: TGCAGTGCTAGCGTCCAGGGGAACACCTTC.

The chain has TRBV19 and TRBJ1-5, with D hard to call. Trimming cost V 3 bases and J 4 bases, with 10 bases left between them. The CDR3 covers 14 residues. CDR1 is LNHDA, CDR2 SQIVND, per germline (reference sequence). CDR3 region: CASSITGPNQPQHF. CDR3 in DNA: TGTGCCAGTAGTATCACCGGTCCTAATCAGCCCCAGCATTTT. Supplemented by reference TRBV19 and TRBJ1-5, the full variable domain reads DGGITQSPKYLFRKEGQNVTLSCEQNLNHDAMYWYRQDPGQGLRLIYYSQIVNDFQKGDIAEGYSVSREKKESFPLTVTSAQKNPTAFYLCASSITGPNQPQHFGDGTRLSIL.

The chain couples TRBV11-3 to TRBJ2-3, with a possible D match to TRBD2 (6 bases). In germline, CDR1 is SGHNT, CDR2 YENEEA. V dropped 4 bases and J dropped 4 bases, with 9 bases sitting between them. The CDR3 is made up of 13 amino acids. The CDR3 loop reads CASSSERADTQYF. The CDR3 region has the DNA TGTGCCAGCAGCTCTGAGCGGGCAGATACGCAGTATTTT.

The chain has TRBV7-2 and TRBJ1-5; D gene unclear. Trimming took 1 base from V and 9 from J, leaving 22 bases between them. Germline CDR1 SGHTA, CDR2 FQGNSA. This CDR3 is built from 17 residues. The CDR3 loop reads CASSLDEGGFRWRPQHF. CDR3 nucleotide sequence: TGTGCCAGCAGCTTAGACGAGGGCGGGTTCCGTTGGCGGCCCCAGCATTTT.

This chain uses TRBV6-5 with TRBJ1-1; D not resolved. In germline, CDR1 is MNHEY, CDR2 SVGAGI. This CDR3 spans 15 amino acids. Trimming stripped 7 bases from V and 3 bases from J, with 18 bases between. The CDR3 reads CASKVQSLSYTEAFF. In DNA, the CDR3 is TGTGCCAGCAAAGTCCAGTCTTTATCCTACACTGAAGCTTTCTTT.

On this clone: Germline and junction disagree at one end, which may indicate a read error. The CDR3 region is CSARDGRQVGF. Here the CDR3 DNA reads TGCAGTGCTAGAGACGGGCGACAGGTCGGATTC. The chain is built from TRBV20-1 and TRBJ2-7, with D possibly being TRBD1 (6 bases). Germline V lookup: CDR1 DFQATT, CDR2 SNEGSKA (reference sequence). This CDR3 comprises 11 residues.

The table lists this clone with a count of one. V is TRBV6-5 and J is TRBJ2-6; D call uncertain. CDR1 and CDR2 (germline): MNHEY, SVGAGI. The CDR3 consists of 16 residues. V lost 2 bases and J lost 2, with 10 bases in between. The CDR3 sequence: CASSYRQTPGANVLTF. Written as DNA, the CDR3 is TGTGCCAGCAGTTACCGTCAGACTCCTGGGGCCAACGTCCTGACTTTC.

This clone has just a few counts. The V gene is TRBV28, the J gene TRBJ1-5, with D hard to call. V lost 6 bases to trimming and J lost 6 bases, with 12 bases between them. CDR1 and CDR2 (germline): MDHEN, SYDVKM. This CDR3 is built from 13 residues. The CDR3 sequence: CASSLRGSQPQHF. The CDR3 DNA reads as TGTGCCAGCAGCCTACGGGGAAGTCAGCCCCAGCATTTT. Together with reference TRBV28 and TRBJ1-5, the CDR3 gives the full variable domain: DVKVTQSSRYLVKRTGEKVFLECVQDMDHENMFWYRQDPGLGLRLIYFSYDVKMKEKGDIPEGYSVSREKKERFSLILESASTNQTSMYLCASSLRGSQPQHFGDGTRLSIL.

This chain connects TRBV27 to TRBJ2-5, with 7 bases fitting TRBD2. The length of the CDR3 is 16 residues. After removal of 6 bases from V and 5 bases from J, the junction contained 15 bases not matched to a gene. Germline CDR1 MNHEY, CDR2 SMNVEV (reference sequence). CDR3 in DNA: TGTGCCAGCAGCAAACAATTAGGACTAGAACGGGAGACCCAGTACTTC. Translated, it gives CASSKQLGLERETQYF.

The rearrangement links TRBV5-6 to TRBJ2-7; maybe TRBD2 (6 bases). The V and J ends lost 6 bases and 3 bases respectively, with 13 bases between them. The length of the CDR3 is 13 residues. Germline V gives CDR1 SGHDT, CDR2 YYEEEE. The CDR3 coding sequence is TGTGCCAGCACCACTCAGGGACTCTACGAGCAGTACTTC. Amino acids: CASTTQGLYEQYF.

The CDR3 protein is CASGWGGTGANVLTF. CDR3 DNA: TGTGCCAGCGGTTGGGGGGGGACTGGGGCCAACGTCCTGACTTTC. The chain joins TRBV28 to TRBJ2-6; 7 bases match TRBD2. CDR1 MDHEN and CDR2 SYDVKM come from the germline V gene. The CDR3 length is 15 residues. The J segment lost 2 bases and the V segment lost 8 bases, leaving 6 bases of the junction unmatched.

This chain joins TRBV4-1 and TRBJ1-1; possibly TRBD1 for D (5 bases). The CDR3 has 14 residues. The germline gives CDR1 MGHRA, CDR2 YSYEKL. V was pared by 1 base and J by 0 bases, with 6 bases between. CDR3 loop: CASSQATVNTEAFF. The CDR3 DNA reads as TGCGCCAGCAGCCAAGCGACAGTGAACACTGAAGCTTTCTTT.

V and J are TRBV4-3 and TRBJ1-4; no clear D. This CDR3 region has 16 residues. Germline CDR1 LGHNA, CDR2 YSLEER. V lost 4 bases and J 0 bases, leaving 12 bases between the germline ends. The CDR3 bases are TGCGCCAGCAGCCGCGAGGCGTTTGCAACTAATGAAAAACTGTTTTTT. This sequence encodes CASSREAFATNEKLFF.

The genes are TRBV15 and TRBJ2-7; D ambiguous. The ends were cut back, 0 bases at V and 0 bases at J, with 9 bases in the middle. From germline, CDR1 is LNHNV and CDR2 YYDKDF (reference sequence). The CDR3 extends over 15 amino acids. DNA for the CDR3: TGTGCCACCAGCAGAGATCGAACAGTCTCCTACGAGCAGTACTTC. The encoded protein is CATSRDRTVSYEQYF.

DNA of the CDR3: TGCGCCAGCAGCATGCCCGGGACAGGGGGCCACAATGAGCAGTTCTTC. Protein: CASSMPGTGGHNEQFF. The chain joins TRBV5-1 to TRBJ2-1; 12 nucleotides match TRBD1. The germline gives CDR1 SGHRS, CDR2 YFSETQ. The CDR3 runs to 16 residues. V gave up 4 bases and J gave up 5 bases; unmatched junction bases: 7.

The V call is TRBV7-2, the J call TRBJ1-4; 7 nucleotides align to TRBD1. Unmatched junction bases numbered 0, after V lost 0 bases and J lost 5 bases. Per the germline V gene, CDR1 is SGHTA and CDR2 is FQGNSA. The length of the CDR3 is 14 residues. CDR3 protein: CASSLAGQNEKLFF. The CDR3 DNA reads TGTGCCAGCAGCTTAGCGGGACAGAATGAAAAACTGTTTTTT.

This sequence joins TRBV5-1 and TRBJ2-2, with 8 bases matching TRBD1. The CDR3 has 15 residues. Per the germline V gene, CDR1 is SGHRS and CDR2 is YFSETQ. J was trimmed by 2 bases and V by 4 bases; bases with no gene match: 4. The CDR3 DNA reads TGCGCCAGCAGCAAGACAGGGGTAAACACCGGGGAGCTGTTTTTT. Translated: CASSKTGVNTGELFF.

The rearrangement links TRBV6-1 to TRBJ2-3; D perhaps matches TRBD1 (5 bases). There are 16 residues in the CDR3. V was cut by 2 bases and J by 4 bases, with 16 bases left in between. Germline V gene lookup returns CDR1 MNHNS and CDR2 SASEGT. CDR3 region: CASSEWQTDRSDTQYF. DNA for the CDR3: TGTGCCAGCAGTGAATGGCAGACAGACCGATCAGATACGCAGTATTTT.

This chain links TRBV18 with TRBJ1-3, with TRBD1 matching 8 bases. Trimming removed 6 bases from V and 2 bases from J; junction bases left unmatched: 6. The V gene's germline CDR1 is KGHSH and CDR2 LQKENI. The CDR3 is 15 amino acids. The CDR3 DNA is TGTGCCAGCTCGTACGCGACAGGGGCTGGAAACACCATATATTTT. It translates to CASSYATGAGNTIYF.

The V call is TRBV28, the J call TRBJ1-5, with no clear D. Germline assignment: CDR1 MDHEN and CDR2 SYDVKM. V was cut by 8 bases and J by 0 bases, with 14 bases left in between. The CDR3 covers 15 residues. DNA of the CDR3: TGTGCCAGCGAACCGCTGGAGTATAGCAATCAGCCCCAGCATTTT. This gives the protein CASEPLEYSNQPQHF. Full variable domain (missing parts from reference TRBV28 and TRBJ1-5): DVKVTQSSRYLVKRTGEKVFLECVQDMDHENMFWYRQDPGLGLRLIYFSYDVKMKEKGDIPEGYSVSREKKERFSLILESASTNQTSMYLCASEPLEYSNQPQHFGDGTRLSIL.

Comments on this clone: At one end, the junction sequence differs from germline, possibly due to a read error. The chain joins TRBV27 to TRBJ2-1; 7 positions agree with TRBD1. This CDR3 region has 15 residues. Germline V gene data show CDR1 as MNHEY and CDR2 as SMNVEV (reference sequence). As DNA, the CDR3 is TGTGCCAGCTGGGGGTGGGACAGCTCCAACAATGAGCAGTTCTTC. Its translation: CASWGWDSSNNEQFF.